The rows below give T cell receptor beta chains drawn from one sample of a study of blood T cell repertoires in COVID-19. TCRdb's table, derived via immunoSEQ multiplex PCR, lists solely in-frame clones and lacks some. Of roughly 380,000 clones listed, roughly 84% were seen once; the top ten hold around 3%. Sequencing was performed on PBMCs or T cells enriched from blood (not recorded which). Every receptor here comes from a woman aged 25 to 45 who had recovered from COVID-19. The CDR3 runs from the conserved cysteine through the conserved F or W. The D gene is left open where the match is weak. Part of the rows lack a size; the others show once, few, many or a class for expanded clones.

len: 12; j_gene: TRBJ1-2; d_gene: TRBD1; abundance: .; v_gene: TRBV7-2; CDR3aa: CASSPTGTVLTF; CDR3nt: TGTGCCAGCAGCCCAACCGGGACAGTCCTCACCTTC
len: 14; j_gene: TRBJ2-1; d_gene: TRBD2; abundance: .; v_gene: TRBV27; CDR3aa: CASSPHVLAGDQFF; CDR3nt: TGTGCCAGCAGTCCCCATGTACTAGCGGGGGATCAGTTCTTC
len: 14; j_gene: TRBJ1-2; d_gene: .; abundance: .; v_gene: TRBV15; CDR3aa: CATSTRGMSGGYTF; CDR3nt: TGTGCCACCAGCACCAGGGGCATGAGTGGTGGCTACACCTTC
len: 15; j_gene: TRBJ1-1; d_gene: .; abundance: .; v_gene: TRBV6-5; CDR3aa: CASSYSWGAGTEAFF; CDR3nt: TGTGCCAGCAGTTACTCTTGGGGAGCCGGGACTGAAGCTTTCTTT
len: 15; j_gene: TRBJ1-2; d_gene: .; abundance: .; v_gene: TRBV5-1; CDR3aa: CASSLEATTFGGYTF; CDR3nt: TGCGCCAGCAGCTTGGAGGCGACAACCTTCGGTGGCTACACCTTC
len: 13; j_gene: TRBJ1-2; d_gene: .; abundance: .; v_gene: TRBV19; CDR3aa: CASSRDSNYGYTF; CDR3nt: TGTGCCAGTAGTAGGGACTCCAACTATGGCTACACCTTC
len: 12; j_gene: TRBJ2-7; d_gene: .; abundance: few; v_gene: TRBV14; CDR3aa: CASSPQGYEQYF; CDR3nt: TGTGCCAGCAGCCCGCAGGGGTACGAGCAGTACTTC
len: 17; j_gene: TRBJ1-2; d_gene: .; abundance: .; v_gene: TRBV4-2; CDR3aa: CASSQGWAGVTNYGYTF; CDR3nt: TGTGCCAGCAGCCAAGGCTGGGCAGGGGTTACTAACTATGGCTACACCTTC
len: 16; j_gene: TRBJ2-5; d_gene: .; abundance: .; v_gene: TRBV5-1; CDR3aa: CASSPATTGPWETQYF; CDR3nt: TGCGCCAGCAGTCCCGCGACTACAGGGCCCTGGGAGACCCAGTACTTC
len: 13; j_gene: TRBJ1-5; d_gene: .; abundance: .; v_gene: TRBV4-2; CDR3aa: CASSQGGFEPQHF; CDR3nt: TGTGCCAGCAGCCAAGGAGGGTTCGAGCCCCAGCATTTT
len: 14; j_gene: TRBJ1-1; d_gene: .; abundance: once; v_gene: TRBV2; CDR3aa: CASSPDRLGTEAFF; CDR3nt: TGTGCCAGCAGTCCCGACAGGTTGGGCACTGAAGCTTTCTTT
len: 12; j_gene: TRBJ2-1; d_gene: .; abundance: once; v_gene: TRBV12-3/TRBV12-4; CDR3aa: CASSFAGNEQFF; CDR3nt: TGTGCCAGCAGTTTTGCGGGAAATGAGCAGTTCTTC
len: 16; j_gene: TRBJ2-2; d_gene: .; abundance: .; v_gene: TRBV29-1; CDR3aa: CSVEDPHGRVPGELFF; CDR3nt: TGCAGCGTTGAAGATCCCCATGGCAGGGTCCCCGGGGAGCTGTTTTTT
len: 10; j_gene: TRBJ1-5; d_gene: .; abundance: .; v_gene: TRBV11-3; CDR3aa: CASLNQPQHF; CDR3nt: TGTGCCAGTTTAAATCAGCCCCAGCATTTT
len: 13; j_gene: TRBJ2-5; d_gene: .; abundance: .; v_gene: TRBV19; CDR3aa: CASSTGYQETQYF; CDR3nt: TGTGCCAGTAGTACAGGGTACCAAGAGACCCAGTACTTC
len: 13; j_gene: TRBJ2-3; d_gene: .; abundance: .; v_gene: TRBV27; CDR3aa: CASRLLGVDTQYF; CDR3nt: TGTGCCAGCAGATTACTAGGGGTAGATACGCAGTATTTT